This entry lists 32 T cell receptor beta chains sequenced from one sample in a study of neurological immune-mediated disorders. One entry per CDR3 protein, called by TCRdb with MiXCR from the 5' RACE reads. The repertoire holds about 33,000 distinct CDR3 sequences, with about 1.4% as singletons. Sequencing was performed on PBMCs. The source is a woman in her 30s with multiple sclerosis.

This clonotype has ten or more counts. The V and J genes are TRBV29-1 and TRBJ1-1, with 9 bases that match TRBD1. With V trimmed by 4 bases and J by 0 bases, 6 bases remained unmatched. This CDR3 region has 15 residues. Per the germline V gene, CDR1 is SQVTM and CDR2 is ANQGSEA. Written as DNA, the CDR3 is TGCAGCGTTGCGGGAACAGGGGGCATGAACACTGAAGCTTTCTTT. Protein: CSVAGTGGMNTEAFF.

This clonotype was observed at least ten times. This chain joins TRBV29-1 and TRBJ2-3; D unclear. From germline, CDR1 is SQVTM and CDR2 ANQGSEA. Trimming stripped 3 bases from V and 2 bases from J, with 6 bases between. The CDR3 is made up of 12 amino acids. CDR3 sequence: CSVERSTDTQYF. The DNA of the CDR3 is TGCAGCGTTGAGCGATCCACAGATACGCAGTATTTT.

This clonotype has a count of ten or more. The genes are TRBV5-1 and TRBJ1-5; no clear D. Germline values: CDR1 SGHRS, CDR2 YFSETQ. V shed 0 bases and J shed 6 bases, with 7 bases lying between them. The CDR3 extends over 13 amino acids. As DNA, the CDR3 is TGCGCCAGCAGCTTGGGGATCGGTCAGCCCCAGCATTTT. Protein: CASSLGIGQPQHF.

There are many counts of this clonotype. Written as DNA, the CDR3 is TGCAGTGCGTTGGGACAGGGGGTGAAGCAGTTCTTC. This translates into CSALGQGVKQFF. The rearrangement links TRBV20-1 to TRBJ2-1; 11 bases map to TRBD1. Germline CDR1 is DFQATT and CDR2 is SNEGSKA (reference sequence). CDR3 length equals 12 residues. Trimming took 6 bases from V and 11 from J; bases not matched to a gene: 6.

This clonotype was counted only a few times. The CDR3 region has the DNA TGTGCCAGCAGTTACTCGCGGGACAGAAACTACGAGCAGTACTTC. This codes for CASSYSRDRNYEQYF. The genes are TRBV6-5 and TRBJ2-7; D might be TRBD1 (7 bases). The V gene's germline CDR1 is MNHEY and CDR2 SVGAGI. Deletions cut 0 bases from V and 3 bases from J, with 12 bases between. The CDR3 is 15 residues long.

This clonotype was counted at least ten times. The chain couples TRBV20-1 to TRBJ1-2, with 7 bases matching TRBD1. Per germline, CDR1 DFQATT and CDR2 SNEGSKA (reference sequence). This CDR3 region has 14 residues. V lost 6 bases and J lost 3; bases outside the gene matches: 10. CDR3: CSAPGGALDYGYTF. In DNA form, the CDR3 reads TGCAGTGCCCCAGGGGGGGCCCTGGACTATGGCTACACCTTC.

Ten or more counts support this clonotype. The chain has TRBV6-6 and TRBJ1-3; 9 bases are a match to TRBD1. The trim removed 6 bases at V and 0 bases at J, leaving 0 bases unmatched. CDR1 and CDR2 (germline): MNHNY, SVGAGI (reference sequence). This CDR3 contains 14 residues. The CDR3 nucleotides are TGTGCCAGCAGACAGGGGGCCTCTGGAAACACCATATATTTT. Translating gives CASRQGASGNTIYF.

This clonotype was picked up many times. J is TRBJ2-1 and V is TRBV9, with TRBD1 as a possible D gene (5 bases). The CDR3 is 15 residues long. V dropped 4 bases and J dropped 6 bases, with 17 bases sitting between them. Looked up from germline, CDR1 is SGDLS and CDR2 is YYNGEE. The CDR3 loop reads CASSLQTGRVNEQFF. The CDR3 region has the DNA TGTGCCAGCAGCCTTCAAACGGGCAGGGTCAATGAGCAGTTCTTC.

This clonotype was recorded at least ten times. The V and J genes are TRBV5-1 and TRBJ1-1; D is unclear. From germline, CDR1 is SGHRS and CDR2 YFSETQ. The CDR3 consists of 14 residues. The V and J ends lost 0 bases and 7 bases respectively, with 13 bases between them. CDR3 in amino acids: CASSLGYETDEAFF. DNA of the CDR3: TGCGCCAGCAGCTTGGGTTACGAGACTGATGAAGCTTTCTTT.

This clonotype occurred many times. The rearrangement joins TRBV12-3 or TRBV12-4 to TRBJ1-2; 7 bases agree with TRBD1. The CDR3 runs to 14 residues. J lost 4 bases, V lost 6 bases, and 8 bases had no gene match. CDR3 region: CASSAQGIAYGYTF. CDR3 in DNA: TGTGCCAGCAGCGCACAGGGGATTGCCTATGGCTACACCTTC.

There are many counts of this clonotype. The chain has TRBV4-3 and TRBJ2-1; D unclear. The CDR3 contains 14 residues. Per the germline V gene, CDR1 is LGHNA and CDR2 is YSLEER. V lost 1 base to trimming and J lost 6 bases, with 10 bases between them. The CDR3 loop reads CASSQGEGRNEQFF. The DNA for the CDR3 is TGCGCCAGCAGCCAAGGGGAAGGACGCAATGAGCAGTTCTTC.

This clonotype was counted ten times or more. The chain employs TRBV11-2 and TRBJ2-6, with D possibly TRBD2 on 6 matching bases. The CDR3 has 15 residues. Germline lookup yields CDR1 SGHAT and CDR2 FQNNGV. Trimming pared 4 bases from V and 2 bases from J, leaving 9 bases between. The CDR3 loop is CASSSRLAGANVLTF. For the CDR3, the DNA is TGTGCCAGCAGCTCCCGACTAGCTGGGGCCAACGTCCTGACTTTC.

Ten or more counts support this clonotype. This chain uses TRBV7-2 with TRBJ1-6; 8 nucleotides agree with TRBD1. CDR3 length: 14 amino acids. Germline CDR1 reads SGHTA; CDR2 reads FQGNSA. With V trimmed by 6 bases and J by 9 bases, 7 bases remained unmatched. The CDR3 spells CASRPVTGVSPLHF. In DNA form, the CDR3 reads TGTGCCAGCAGACCCGTGACAGGGGTTTCACCCCTCCACTTT.

This clonotype was found many times. The V gene is TRBV5-1, the J gene TRBJ1-2, with 8 bases lining up with TRBD1. CDR3 length: 14 amino acids. Per germline, CDR1 SGHRS and CDR2 YFSETQ. Unmatched junction bases numbered 5, after V lost 4 bases and J lost 3 bases. CDR3 amino acids: CASSTGTGHYGYTF. The CDR3 bases are TGCGCCAGCAGCACCGGGACAGGACACTATGGCTACACCTTC.

Only a few counts were recorded for this clonotype. The chain has TRBV6-5 and TRBJ2-7, with D possibly matching TRBD1 (5 bases). V lost 6 bases and J 4 bases, leaving 19 bases between the germline ends. The germline CDR1 and CDR2 sequences are MNHEY and SVGAGI. The CDR3 length is 15 residues. CDR3 residues: CASRIRYQGFYEQYF. CDR3 nucleotide sequence: TGTGCCAGCAGAATCCGATACCAGGGCTTTTACGAGCAGTACTTC.

Many counts were recorded for this clonotype. The rearrangement joins TRBV5-1 to TRBJ1-2, with a possible D match to TRBD1 (5 bases). Between the trimmed V and J ends, which lost 4 bases and 4 bases, there was a span of 14 bases. This CDR3 has 14 amino acids. CDR1 and CDR2 (germline): SGHRS, YFSETQ. The CDR3 loop is CASSPGLETYGYTF. CDR3 in DNA: TGCGCCAGCAGCCCGGGACTTGAGACCTATGGCTACACCTTC.

Ten or more counts support this clonotype. The chain is built from TRBV3-1 and TRBJ2-7; 8 positions match TRBD1. V shed 1 base, J shed 3 bases, and the junction held 5 bases outside the gene matches. Germline CDR1 and CDR2: LGHDT and YNNKEL (reference sequence). The CDR3 consists of 15 residues. In DNA, the CDR3 is TGTGCCAGCAGCCAAGTTTCACAGGGGGTCTACGAGCAGTACTTC. Its protein is CASSQVSQGVYEQYF.

Remarks on this clonotype: This may stem from a read error, because a much larger clone lies one nucleotide away. Because it lacks the conserved phenylalanine or tryptophan at the end, this CDR3 is likely a read error. The chain couples TRBV24-1 to TRBJ2-1; D possibly uses TRBD1 or TRBD2 (5 bases each). Trimming stripped 3 bases from V and 9 bases from J, with 11 bases between. Germline CDR1 reads KGHDR; CDR2 reads SFDVKD. This CDR3 spans 13 amino acids. Here the CDR3 DNA reads TGTGCCACCAGTGATGGGGCGGGTATTGAGCAGTTCATC. Protein product: CATSDGAGIEQFI.

This clonotype was counted ten times or more. This chain links TRBV6-5 with TRBJ2-6, with TRBD1 as a possible D gene (5 bases). Germline CDR1 reads MNHEY; CDR2 reads SVGAGI. Trimming stripped 7 bases from V and 2 bases from J, with 12 bases between. This CDR3 comprises 15 residues. DNA of the CDR3: TGTGCCAGCAACCAAGCAGGGACTGGGGCCAACGTCCTGACTTTC. Translated, it gives CASNQAGTGANVLTF.

This clonotype was observed at least ten times. V is TRBV3-1 and J is TRBJ2-3; 7 bases line up with TRBD1. V lost 4 bases to trimming and J lost 4 bases; unmatched junction nucleotides: 2. Germline loops: CDR1 LGHDT, CDR2 YNNKEL (reference sequence). The CDR3 contains 13 residues. In DNA, the CDR3 is TGTGCCAGCAGCCGCCAGGGGGCAGATACGCAGTATTTT. Its protein is CASSRQGADTQYF.

This clonotype was counted many times. The chain is built from TRBV12-3 or TRBV12-4 and TRBJ1-3; TRBD1 is a possible D gene (6 bases). CDR3 length: 15 residues. The V end was cut by 6 bases, the J end by 0 bases, with 12 bases between. CDR3 in DNA: TGTGCCAGCAGGTCGGACAGTTCCTCTGGAAACACCATATATTTT. Encoded protein: CASRSDSSSGNTIYF.

The sample holds many counts of this clonotype. This chain links TRBV6-1 with TRBJ2-7; D may be TRBD1 or TRBD2 (5 bases each). The CDR3 is 19 amino acids. The germline V gene encodes CDR1 MNHNS and CDR2 SASEGT. Trimming removed 2 bases from V and 0 bases from J, with 23 bases in between. CDR3: CASSEYIWSGTLSSYEQYF. The DNA for the CDR3 is TGTGCCAGCAGTGAATATATTTGGTCCGGGACGCTAAGCTCCTACGAGCAGTACTTC.

This clonotype was detected many times. This chain links TRBV7-2 with TRBJ1-2; D remains unclear. In germline, CDR1 is SGHTA, CDR2 FQGNSA. This CDR3 has 15 amino acids. V was trimmed by 5 bases and J by 0 bases, leaving 13 bases between them. The CDR3 nucleotides are TGTGCCAGCAGCGATCAGGTCCTTGCTAACTATGGCTACACCTTC. Protein: CASSDQVLANYGYTF.

This clonotype was seen repeatedly, ten times or more. A much larger clone lies a single base off, so this may be a read error. V is TRBV21-1 and J is TRBJ2-3. TRBV21-1 represents a pseudogene. CDR3 length: 9 amino acids. The CDR3 sequence is CGLKDTKYF. The CDR3 DNA reads TGTGGACTCAAGGATACGAAGTATTTT.

This clonotype was detected many times. The chain combines TRBV3-1 with TRBJ2-2, with D unresolved. Germline V gene lookup returns CDR1 LGHDT and CDR2 YNNKEL (reference sequence). V was shortened by 5 bases and J by 6 bases, with 22 bases between the two germline ends. This CDR3 is 17 amino acids long. This CDR3 reads CASSSLRVGAFSGELFF. As DNA, the CDR3 is TGTGCCAGCAGCTCTCTACGGGTCGGTGCCTTCTCCGGGGAGCTGTTTTTT.

The table lists this clonotype with many counts. This sequence joins TRBV11-2 and TRBJ1-2; TRBD1 matches 9 bases. This CDR3 has 15 residues. V dropped 6 bases and J dropped 2; count of bases not matched to a gene: 7. Germline CDR1 and CDR2: SGHAT and FQNNGV. Here the CDR3 DNA reads TGTGCCAGCAGTCGACAGGGGGAAATAAACTATGGCTACACCTTC. It codes for CASSRQGEINYGYTF.

This clonotype was counted many times. The chain couples TRBV6-5 to TRBJ1-2; D might be TRBD1 (5 bases). With 5 bases removed from V and 9 bases from J, the gap between germline ends came to 16 bases. The CDR3 is 13 amino acids. Germline V lookup: CDR1 MNHEY, CDR2 SVGAGI. The CDR3 DNA is TGTGCCAGCAGTGGGACGAACATAAGGAGCTACACCTTC. As protein: CASSGTNIRSYTF.

This clonotype was detected many times. Here the CDR3 reads CASSYPAAYEQYF. CDR3 bases: TGTGCCAGCAGTTATCCCGCAGCCTACGAGCAGTACTTC. J is TRBJ2-7 and V is TRBV6-6; D ambiguous. Trimming removed 3 bases from V and 2 bases from J, with 8 bases in between. This CDR3 contains 13 residues. Germline V gene lookup returns CDR1 MNHNY and CDR2 SVGAGI (reference sequence).

This clonotype was seen at least ten times. This chain connects TRBV2 to TRBJ2-1, with 10 bases identical to TRBD2. Looked up from germline, CDR1 is SNHLY and CDR2 is FYNNEI. V dropped 3 bases and J dropped 9; count of bases not matched to a gene: 8. The CDR3 has 15 residues. The CDR3: CASSERSGGAGEQFF. The CDR3 DNA sequence: TGTGCCAGCAGTGAGAGAAGCGGGGGGGCTGGTGAGCAGTTCTTC. The entire variable domain, with the rest obtained from reference TRBV2 and TRBJ2-1, is as follows: EPEVTQTPSHQVTQMGQEVILRCVPISNHLYFYWYRQILGQKVEFLVSFYNNEISEKSEIFDDQFSVERPDGSNFTLKIRSTKLEDSAMYFCASSERSGGAGEQFFGPGTRLTVL.

This clonotype was seen repeatedly, ten times or more. The J gene is TRBJ1-1, the V gene TRBV12-3 or TRBV12-4; D perhaps matches TRBD1 (5 bases). The V end was cut by 6 bases, the J end by 8 bases, with 10 bases between. The CDR3 extends over 11 amino acids. The CDR3 protein is CASRTRGEAFF. In nucleotides, the CDR3 is TGTGCCAGCAGGACTAGGGGCGAAGCTTTCTTT.

This clonotype was counted many times. The chain uses TRBV15 and TRBJ2-3; D may be TRBD1 or TRBD2 (5 bases each). Germline V gene data show CDR1 as LNHNV and CDR2 as YYDKDF (reference sequence). V was pared by 4 bases and J by 6 bases, with 17 bases between. The CDR3 contains 15 residues. As DNA, the CDR3 is TGTGCCACCAGCAATCTGGGGACCTACTCCGATACGCAGTATTTT. It codes for CATSNLGTYSDTQYF.

There are many counts of this clonotype. The DNA for the CDR3 is TGTGCCATCAAGGGCCCACGGGGTGAGAACTATGGCTACACCTTC. This gives the protein CAIKGPRGENYGYTF. The gene calls are TRBV10-3 and TRBJ1-2, with D uncertain. The germline V gene has CDR1 ENHRY and CDR2 SYGVKD. V was pared by 7 bases and J by 2 bases, with 17 bases between. This CDR3 contains 15 residues.